This record looks at one T cell receptor beta chain sequence and its context. Its specificity is not known. The sample is drawn from a study of blood T cells in healthy people across ages. General study findings and limits: The percentage of naive T cells correlated strongly with TCR beta diversity. More naive CD4+ cells and higher diversity marked long-lived donors relative to aged donors.

Combining a sample-barcoded 5' primer with a J-beta primer mix, a second PCR ran for roughly 7 to 12 cycles. MiXCR was run by TCRdb on the 5' RACE reads, yielding one entry per CDR3 protein. The table records about a million distinct CDR3 sequences, about 53% of them present only once. Trimming at V came to 3 bases and at J to 2 bases, leaving 5 bases not matched to a gene. Germline V gene data show CDR1 as LGHNA and CDR2 as YSLEER. This CDR3 has 16 residues. Source material: blood. This sequence was found in a woman aged 60 to 75 in good health. This chain connects TRBV4-3 to TRBJ2-3; 10 positions match TRBD2. The CDR3 DNA follows: TGCGCCAGCAGCCAGACTAGCGGGTACATCACAGATACGCAGTATTTT. This sequence encodes CASSQTSGYITDTQYF.